The 13 T cell receptor beta chains reported below all come from one sample, sequenced in a study of blood T cell repertoires in COVID-19 (dated by TCRdb to 2018 to 2021). Libraries were prepared through the immunoSEQ multiplex PCR assay. The table comes from immuneACCESS by way of TCRdb, which keeps in-frame sequences with V and J called. Part of the clones is missing from these tables; in studies checked, under half for an unresolved V gene and the rest for unknown reasons. Across this sample there are about 75,000 clones, with roughly 90% seen only once. Over 2.5% of the sample comes from the top ten. The sample comprised peripheral blood. Receptors were obtained from a human donor in a cohort sampled during active COVID-19.

The genes are TRBV7-2 and TRBJ1-4; D is uncertain. The V and J ends lost 3 bases and 4 bases respectively, with 9 bases between them. CDR3 length equals 14 residues. CDR1 and CDR2 from the germline V gene are SGHTA and FQGNSA. The CDR3 spells CASSFSVLNEKLFF. CDR3 DNA: TGTGCCAGCAGCTTTAGCGTACTTAATGAAAAACTGTTTTTT.

The J gene is TRBJ1-2, the V gene TRBV9, with D unclear. The CDR3 spans 13 residues. V was cut by 2 bases and J by 8 bases, with 13 bases left in between. CDR1 is SGDLS, CDR2 YYNGEE, per germline. The CDR3 protein is CASSVPGKSGYTF. CDR3 in DNA: TGTGCCAGCAGCGTCCCGGGAAAAAGCGGCTACACCTTC.

V gene TRBV29-1 combines with J gene TRBJ2-7; D is ambiguous. With 2 bases removed from V and 2 bases from J, the gap between germline ends came to 10 bases. Germline V lookup: CDR1 SQVTM, CDR2 ANQGSEA. The CDR3 consists of 13 residues. CDR3 in amino acids: CSVETPETYEQYF. CDR3 DNA: TGCAGCGTTGAAACTCCGGAGACCTACGAGCAGTACTTC.

This chain uses TRBV9 with TRBJ2-7; the match to TRBD2 covers 12 bases. Germline-derived CDR1 and CDR2 are SGDLS and YYNGEE. This CDR3 region has 14 residues. The J segment lost 5 bases and the V segment lost 4 bases, leaving 4 bases of the junction unmatched. The CDR3 DNA reads as TGTGCCAGCAGCACTCGGACTAGCGGGGACGAGCAGTACTTC. Its protein is CASSTRTSGDEQYF.

The chain carries TRBV5-4 and TRBJ1-2, with TRBD1 matching over 7 bases. The germline V gene has CDR1 SGHNT and CDR2 YYREEE (reference sequence). The CDR3 is 14 residues long. J lost 4 bases, V lost 3 bases, and 6 bases had no gene match. CDR3 in amino acids: CASSSLDRVYGYTF. The CDR3 nucleotides read TGTGCCAGCAGCTCGTTAGACAGGGTCTATGGCTACACCTTC.

The chain combines TRBV28 with TRBJ1-1; 8 bases align to TRBD1. The CDR3 extends over 15 amino acids. Unmatched junction bases numbered 8, after V lost 3 bases and J lost 5 bases. Germline V gene data show CDR1 as MDHEN and CDR2 as SYDVKM. The CDR3 nucleotides are TGTGCCAGCAGTTTTGCTGGGACAGGCGGGACTGAAGCTTTCTTT. Amino acids: CASSFAGTGGTEAFF.

The J gene is TRBJ1-5, the V gene TRBV19; the D gene is possibly TRBD1 (6 bases). This CDR3 spans 17 amino acids. The germline V and J ends were trimmed by 1 base and 7 bases, with 20 bases remaining between them. Germline V lookup: CDR1 LNHDA, CDR2 SQIVND (reference sequence). The CDR3 DNA reads TGTGCCAGTAGTATAGTTGGAGCGGCGCCGAGGGGGCAGCCCCAGCATTTT. Its translation is CASSIVGAAPRGQPQHF.

The V call is TRBV5-4, the J call TRBJ2-5; 10 positions agree with TRBD1. CDR1 is SGHNT and CDR2 is YYREEE in the germline V gene (reference sequence). The V and J ends lost 1 base and 4 bases, in that order; junction bases with no gene match: 10. The CDR3 length is 17 residues. CDR3 residues: CASSLRMPGQGIETQYF. The CDR3 DNA reads TGTGCCAGCAGCTTGAGGATGCCGGGACAGGGGATAGAGACCCAGTACTTC.

In its sample, this clone was seen once. This chain uses TRBV7-3 with TRBJ1-2; TRBD1 agrees at 9 bases. J lost 5 bases, V lost 5 bases, and 3 bases had no gene match. The CDR3 contains 13 residues. Germline V lookup: CDR1 SGHTA, CDR2 FQGTGA. The CDR3 coding sequence is TGTGCCAGCAGCCAAGGACAGGGGTATGGCTACACCTTC. Translating it yields CASSQGQGYGYTF.

The genes are TRBV12-3 or TRBV12-4 and TRBJ1-1; 7 nucleotides line up with TRBD1. The CDR3 sequence is 12 residues long. The V and J ends lost 6 bases and 4 bases, in that order; junction bases with no gene match: 2. The CDR3 bases are TGTGCCAGCAGACAGGGGCCCACTGAAGCTTTCTTT. It specifies CASRQGPTEAFF.

V is TRBV4-2 and J is TRBJ2-7; the match to TRBD2 covers 8 bases. Per germline, CDR1 LGHNA and CDR2 YNFKEQ. The CDR3 loop spans 17 amino acids. Losses at the gene ends were 4 bases for V and 1 base for J; bases not matched to a gene: 12. This CDR3 reads CASSRPAGTSLSYEQYF. CDR3 DNA: TGTGCCAGCAGCCGCCCCGCCGGGACTAGTCTGTCCTACGAGCAGTACTTC.

This chain joins TRBV27 and TRBJ2-1; possible D gene TRBD1, 5 bases. V lost 3 bases to trimming and J lost 7 bases, with 10 bases between them. The CDR3 consists of 13 residues. The germline V gene encodes CDR1 MNHEY and CDR2 SMNVEV (reference sequence). CDR3 bases: TGTGCCAGCAGTTTCCCAGGGCATAATGAGCAGTTCTTC. It specifies CASSFPGHNEQFF.

The chain links TRBV27 to TRBJ1-6; 10 bases are shared with TRBD1. CDR1 is MNHEY, CDR2 SMNVEV, per germline (reference sequence). With V trimmed by 7 bases and J by 6 bases, 9 bases remained unmatched. This CDR3 contains 16 residues. CDR3 in amino acids: CASNPRDRGINSPLHF. The CDR3 region has the DNA TGTGCCAGCAATCCCCGGGACAGGGGAATTAATTCACCCCTCCACTTT.